The sequence of this T cell receptor beta chain was determined in a study of shared clonotypes between healthy human individuals. Study-level background: There were three CD4 naive, three CD4 memory, two CD8 naive and one CD8 memory plates per donor. Regarding the study as a whole: Clonotypes which were not shared had lower generation probabilities than clonotypes that all four donors shared. Naive CD4 clonotypes were shared across a handful of donors at 5% to 6%.

HIV-negative, healthy adults without recent acute infections or vaccinations were the donors. As for this clone: What it binds is not known.

Assay used: immunoSEQ multiplex PCR; TCRdb lists only in-frame clones, some missing. The sample yields 900,000 to 1,200,000 clones, 75% to 80% seen once. The length of the CDR3 is 15 residues. The germline V gene encodes CDR1 SQVTM and CDR2 ANQGSEA. The ends lost 6 bases at V and 5 bases at J; junction bases unmatched: 13. This clonotype was obtained from a man aged 18-30 years in good health. Some clones in this sample may be carry-over from other donors' samples. The chain couples TRBV29-1 to TRBJ2-7; 10 bases fit TRBD2. The material sequenced was memory CD4+ T cells from PBMCs. Subset: CD45RA-negative fraction. CDR3 residues: CSVVGIAGGSDEQYF. CDR3 bases: TGCAGCGTGGTGGGGATAGCGGGAGGATCGGACGAGCAGTACTTC.